This paragraph reports one T cell receptor beta chain. The count of this clone is one. No antigen is known for it. No base-level quality is on record; no much larger clone is a single base apart. These data are taken from a study of radiation and T cells in renal cell carcinoma (dated by TCRdb to about 2020). Some background on the complete study: A total of 53 samples underwent TCR beta sequencing, made up of approximately 26 tumors and roughly 27 peripheral blood samples. In the 40 to 60 samples combined, fewer than 5 million unique CDR3 nucleotide sequences were found, encoding 2,658,974 unique CDR3 amino acid sequences. Beyond this particular receptor, the publication reports: A greater number of dominant CDR3 motifs was detected in irradiated tumors than in control tumors, and a larger share of the repertoire was occupied by these motifs in irradiated tumors than in control tumors. Compared with controls, irradiated tumors had higher TCR clonality, as the top 100 clonotypes made up an average of approximately 54% of the repertoire, versus roughly 40% in nephrectomy-only tumors. Effects of radiation dose or scheduling on the TCR repertoire could not be addressed with the single-armed trial design. Because only small tumor regions of roughly 1 g were available, intratumoral heterogeneity was not captured.

TCR beta libraries were generated from genomic DNA with the immunoSEQ kit, following the manufacturer's recommendations. For library preparation, a first multiplex PCR was performed with proprietary primers, followed by a second PCR in which unique barcodes were added, and bead cleanups were performed after each round. A kit-provided positive control reaction and a negative control reaction were included in every sample batch. The final libraries were assessed on an Agilent 4200 TapeStation D1000 ScreenTape, pooled by volume, and quantified by qPCR. Sequencing was performed on an Illumina NextSeq500 with a MidOutput 150-cycle cartridge, and 156 Read1 and 15 Index1 cycles were run with kit custom primers. The pooled library was loaded at approximately 0.95 pM with a 20% PhiX control spike-in. The study's own analysis went as follows. The vendor-processed data were analyzed in R, and a clonotype was defined as all T cells that share the same CDR3 nucleotide sequence. For clone abundance analyses, frequencies were normalized to the 10,000 most abundant clones in each sample. Public T cell clones, averaging fewer than five per sample, were removed before analysis. Dominant motif analysis used ImmunoMap with the PAM10 matrix, gap penalty 30 and homology threshold 0.3; motifs with cumulative frequency at least 0.01 counted as dominant. TCRdb took over this immuneACCESS table, retaining in-frame rearrangements with V and J assigned. Such tables are incomplete; in checked studies, under half of the missing clones stem from an unresolved V gene, and the remainder is unexplained. That table supplies the V and J calls and clone size; D and trimming were determined from the DNA. Present in this sample are some 20,000 clones, 45% to 70% of which were seen just once. The ten largest clones take up about 20% of the sample.

What this sample's time point label stands for: tumor resected at nephrectomy. This specimen's treatment or condition label, interpreted: treatment-naive control, cytoreductive nephrectomy. For controls, tumors were taken from treatment-naive renal cell carcinoma patients who had cytoreductive nephrectomy with no radiation beforehand. All patients had renal cell carcinoma with clear cell pathology. Control tumors used for TCR sequencing were obtained from several females and ten or so males (median age approximately 60 years, range roughly 40 to 82) and were resected from the early 2010s to the mid-2010s. The tumors were dissociated mechanically, digested with collagenase/hyaluronidase at 37 degrees C, processed in gentleMACS C tubes, and kept in liquid nitrogen. Genomic DNA for TCR sequencing was prepared using the QIAamp DNA Blood Mini Kit (Qiagen). Only samples passing all quality control checks were included in the analyses.

The CDR3 runs 17 residues from the cysteine to the phenylalanine. Just CDR3 DNA is preserved here, 51 bases in frame from base 1. According to the germline V gene, CDR1 reads MGHDK and CDR2 reads SYGVNS. V and J are truncated by 5 bases and 5 bases respectively, leaving an intervening sequence of 24 bases. The sequence derives from a human donor with renal cell carcinoma. The chain links TRBV25-1 with TRBJ2-5, with TRBD2 perhaps the D gene, on 7 matching bases. This specimen consisted of tumor tissue, obtained from a patient whose treatment was nephrectomy without radiotherapy. The CDR3 in this case is CASSQRSGGRRRETQYF. The DNA sequence is as follows: TGTGCCAGCAGTCAGAGGTCGGGGGGCCGCAGGAGGGAGACCCAGTACTTC.